The clone carrying this T cell receptor beta chain has only one observation. Antigen unknown. This sample was included in a study of OX40 agonist ivuxolimab in advanced cancers. Study-wide background: Three patients showed partial responses: one hepatocellular carcinoma and two cutaneous melanoma cases. General study points: Antigen specificity of clonally expanded peripheral T cells was not established. Clonal expansion was seen in CD4+ and CD8+ blood T cells by week 6 at 0.1 to 3.0 mg/kg. Certain nonresponders likewise exhibited a low normalized T-cell clonal expansion.

The data were produced by immunoSEQ multiplex PCR, yet TCRdb's version contains in-frame clones alone and is incomplete. The sample yields about 83,000 clones, roughly 90% seen once. Losses at the gene ends were 5 bases for V and 1 base for J; bases not matched to a gene: 11. Germline-derived CDR1 and CDR2 are MGHDK and SYGVNS. This CDR3 comprises 16 residues. This specimen consisted of CD4+ or CD8+ T cells sorted from blood, obtained in a trial of the OX40 agonist ivuxolimab. The clonotype originates from an adult with an advanced solid tumor such as melanoma, head and neck, liver or kidney cancer. The chain uses TRBV25-1 and TRBJ2-7; 7 bases fit TRBD1. The CDR3 reads CASSQNRGWSSYEQYF. The CDR3 bases are TGTGCCAGCAGTCAGAACAGGGGTTGGTCATCCTACGAGCAGTACTTC.